This record looks at one T cell receptor beta chain sequence and its context. Sequenced by immunoSEQ multiplex PCR; TCRdb stores in-frame clones only, minus some. Counted here are over 2 million clones, under 95% occurring once; the ten biggest clones make up 0.37%. This sample is drawn from a study of shared clonotypes between healthy human individuals. Per the germline V gene, CDR1 is MNHNY and CDR2 is SVGAGI (reference sequence). Deletions cut 6 bases from V and 4 bases from J, with 18 bases between. The CDR3 spans 15 residues. This chain connects TRBV6-6 to TRBJ1-2, with D possibly TRBD1 on 5 matching bases. Sequenced material: naive CD4+ T cells from PBMCs. Sample subset: CD45RA+ positively selected. The receptor was derived from a young man in good health. Some clones in this sample may be carry-over from other donors' samples. The CDR3 loop reads CASSTLNRGAYGYTF. The CDR3 DNA sequence: TGTGCCAGCAGCACGCTAAACCGAGGGGCCTATGGCTACACCTTC.